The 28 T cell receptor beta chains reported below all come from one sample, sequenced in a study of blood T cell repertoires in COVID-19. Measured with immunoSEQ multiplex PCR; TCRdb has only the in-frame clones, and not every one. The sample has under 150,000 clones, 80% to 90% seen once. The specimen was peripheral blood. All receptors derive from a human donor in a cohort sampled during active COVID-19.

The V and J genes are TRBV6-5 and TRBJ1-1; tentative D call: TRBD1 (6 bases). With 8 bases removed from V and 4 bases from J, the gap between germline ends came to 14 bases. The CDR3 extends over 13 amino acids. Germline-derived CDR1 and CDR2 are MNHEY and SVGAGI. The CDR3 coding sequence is TGTGCCAGCGCAACAGGGAGGGGCACTGAAGCTTTCTTT. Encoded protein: CASATGRGTEAFF.

DNA for the CDR3: TGTGCCAGCAGTGTCCAGTACTCCTACAATGAGCAGTTCTTC. As protein: CASSVQYSYNEQFF. The V and J genes are TRBV2 and TRBJ2-1; no clear D gene. There are 14 residues in the CDR3. Trimming removed 4 bases from V and 0 bases from J, with 7 bases in between. Germline lookup yields CDR1 SNHLY and CDR2 FYNNEI.

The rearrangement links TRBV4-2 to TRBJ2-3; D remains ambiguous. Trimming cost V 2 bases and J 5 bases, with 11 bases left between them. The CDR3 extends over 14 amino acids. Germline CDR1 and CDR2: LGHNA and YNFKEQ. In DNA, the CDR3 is TGTGCCAGCAGCCAAACGGGTAGTATAGATACGCAGTATTTT. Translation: CASSQTGSIDTQYF.

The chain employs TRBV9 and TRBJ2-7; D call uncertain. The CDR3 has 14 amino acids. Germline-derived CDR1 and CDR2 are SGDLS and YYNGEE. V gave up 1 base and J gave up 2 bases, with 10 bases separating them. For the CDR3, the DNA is TGTGCCAGCAGCGTAAATCAGTACGCCTACGAGCAGTACTTC. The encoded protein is CASSVNQYAYEQYF. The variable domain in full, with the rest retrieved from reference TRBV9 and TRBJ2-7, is DSGVTQTPKHLITATGQRVTLRCSPRSGDLSVYWYQQSLDQGLQFLIQYYNGEERAKGNILERFSAQQFPDLHSELNLSSLELGDSALYFCASSVNQYAYEQYFGPGTRLTVT.

Here the CDR3 DNA reads TGCGCCAGCAGCTCGGGACAGCTCTATGGCTACACCTTC. Its translation is CASSSGQLYGYTF. The rearrangement joins TRBV5-1 to TRBJ1-2, with TRBD1 matching 7 bases. Germline V gene data show CDR1 as SGHRS and CDR2 as YFSETQ. This CDR3 has 13 amino acids. J gave up 4 bases and V 3 bases, and 3 bases lay outside the gene matches. Complete variable domain (other parts from reference TRBV5-1 and TRBJ1-2): KAGVTQTPRYLIKTRGQQVTLSCSPISGHRSVSWYQQTPGQGLQFLFEYFSETQRNKGNFPGRFSGRQFSNSRSEMNVSTLELGDSALYLCASSSGQLYGYTFGSGTRLTVV.

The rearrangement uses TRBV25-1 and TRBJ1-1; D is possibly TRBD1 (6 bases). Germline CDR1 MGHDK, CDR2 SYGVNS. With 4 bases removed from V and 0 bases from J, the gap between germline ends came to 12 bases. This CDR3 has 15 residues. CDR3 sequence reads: CASSVTRTVNTEAFF. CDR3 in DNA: TGTGCCAGCAGTGTTACACGGACAGTGAACACTGAAGCTTTCTTT.

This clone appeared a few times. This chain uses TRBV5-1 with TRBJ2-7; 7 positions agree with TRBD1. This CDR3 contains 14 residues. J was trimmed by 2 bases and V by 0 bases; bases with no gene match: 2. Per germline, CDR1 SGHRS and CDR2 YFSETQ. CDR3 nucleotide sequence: TGCGCCAGCAGCTTGGCGCAGGGGGCCTACGAGCAGTACTTC. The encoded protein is CASSLAQGAYEQYF.

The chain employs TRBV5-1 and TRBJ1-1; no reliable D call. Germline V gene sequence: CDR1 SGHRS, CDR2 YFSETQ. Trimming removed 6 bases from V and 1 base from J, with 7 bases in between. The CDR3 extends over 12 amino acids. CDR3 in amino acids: CASKGGNTEAFF. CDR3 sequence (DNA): TGCGCCAGCAAGGGAGGGAACACTGAAGCTTTCTTT.

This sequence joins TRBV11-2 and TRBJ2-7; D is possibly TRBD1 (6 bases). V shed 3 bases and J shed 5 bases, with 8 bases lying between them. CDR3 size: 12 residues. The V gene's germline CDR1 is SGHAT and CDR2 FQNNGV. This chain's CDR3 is CASSFTGNEQYF. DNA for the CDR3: TGTGCCAGCAGCTTCACAGGGAACGAGCAGTACTTC.

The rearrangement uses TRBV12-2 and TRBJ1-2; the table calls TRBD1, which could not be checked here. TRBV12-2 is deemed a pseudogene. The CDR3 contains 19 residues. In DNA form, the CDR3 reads TGTGCAAGTCGCTTAAATCCGTTGGACAGGCTGAACCTTAACTATGGCTACACCTTC. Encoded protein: CASRLNPLDRLNLNYGYTF.

CDR3 sequence (DNA): TGTGCCAGCAGTGATACAGAATTTTCACCCCTCCACTTT. This sequence encodes CASSDTEFSPLHF. V gene TRBV6-1 combines with J gene TRBJ1-6; D gene uncertain. The CDR3 length is 13 residues. Trimming stripped 3 bases from V and 9 bases from J, with 9 bases between. The germline V gene encodes CDR1 MNHNS and CDR2 SASEGT.

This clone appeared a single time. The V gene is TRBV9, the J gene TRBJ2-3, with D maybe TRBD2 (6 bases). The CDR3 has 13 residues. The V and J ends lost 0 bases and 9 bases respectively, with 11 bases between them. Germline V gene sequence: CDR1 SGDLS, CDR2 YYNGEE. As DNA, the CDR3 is TGTGCCAGCAGCGTAGTGGAGGGGCGCACGCAGTATTTT. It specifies CASSVVEGRTQYF.

CDR3 in amino acids: CASSPWSASGGGSGELFF. The CDR3 nucleotides are TGTGCCAGCAGCCCCTGGTCCGCTAGCGGGGGCGGGTCCGGGGAGCTGTTTTTT. The V gene is TRBV3-1 (or the pseudogene TRBV3-2), the J gene TRBJ2-2; 10 positions agree with TRBD2. Germline values: CDR1 LGHDT, CDR2 YNNKEL (reference sequence). V lost 4 bases and J lost 6; bases outside the gene matches: 14. The CDR3 runs 18 residues.

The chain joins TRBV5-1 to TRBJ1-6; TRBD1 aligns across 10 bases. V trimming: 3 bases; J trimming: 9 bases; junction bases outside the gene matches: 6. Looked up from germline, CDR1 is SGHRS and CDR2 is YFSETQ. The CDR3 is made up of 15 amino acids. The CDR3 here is CASSWGQGLFSPLHF. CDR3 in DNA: TGCGCCAGCAGCTGGGGACAGGGGTTATTTTCACCCCTCCACTTT.

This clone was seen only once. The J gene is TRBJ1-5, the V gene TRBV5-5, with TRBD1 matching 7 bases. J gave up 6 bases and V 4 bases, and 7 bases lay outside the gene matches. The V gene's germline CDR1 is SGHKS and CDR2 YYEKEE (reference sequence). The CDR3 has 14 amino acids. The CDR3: CASSEGGEGQPQHF. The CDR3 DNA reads TGTGCCAGCAGCGAAGGGGGCGAGGGTCAGCCCCAGCATTTT.

As DNA, the CDR3 is TGTGCCAGCAGCCTACAGGGGACCTTAGCCAAAAACATTCAGTACTTC. It yields the protein CASSLQGTLAKNIQYF. The chain carries TRBV5-6 and TRBJ2-4; 7 bases fit TRBD1. After removal of 4 bases from V and 0 bases from J, the junction contained 7 bases not matched to a gene. Germline CDR1 reads SGHDT; CDR2 reads YYEEEE. The CDR3 sequence is 16 residues long.

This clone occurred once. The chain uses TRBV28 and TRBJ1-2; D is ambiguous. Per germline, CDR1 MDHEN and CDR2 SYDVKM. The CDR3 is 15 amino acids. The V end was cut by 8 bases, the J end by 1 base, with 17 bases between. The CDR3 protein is CASLGILAYNYGYTF. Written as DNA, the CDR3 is TGTGCCAGCCTCGGGATTTTGGCTTATAACTATGGCTACACCTTC.

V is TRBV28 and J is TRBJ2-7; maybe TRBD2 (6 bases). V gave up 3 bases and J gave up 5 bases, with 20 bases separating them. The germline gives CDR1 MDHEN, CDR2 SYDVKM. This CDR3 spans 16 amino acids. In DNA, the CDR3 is TGTGCCAGCAGTTTGGTTGGGCAGGGACTTTTCGACGAGCAGTACTTC. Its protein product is CASSLVGQGLFDEQYF.

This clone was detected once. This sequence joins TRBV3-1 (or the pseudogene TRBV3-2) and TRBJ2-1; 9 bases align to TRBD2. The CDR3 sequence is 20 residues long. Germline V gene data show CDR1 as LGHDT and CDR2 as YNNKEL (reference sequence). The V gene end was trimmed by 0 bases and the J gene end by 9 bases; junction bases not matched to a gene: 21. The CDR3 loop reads CASSQDYPGGLAGGPTEQFF. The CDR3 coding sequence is TGTGCCAGCAGCCAAGATTACCCGGGCGGGTTGGCGGGGGGGCCTACTGAGCAGTTCTTC.

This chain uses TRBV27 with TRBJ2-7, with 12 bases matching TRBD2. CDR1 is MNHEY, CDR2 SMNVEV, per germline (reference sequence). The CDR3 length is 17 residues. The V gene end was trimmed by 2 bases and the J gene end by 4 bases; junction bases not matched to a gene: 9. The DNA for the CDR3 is TGTGCCAGCAGTTTAGGGGCTAGCGGGGGGGCCAATTACGAGCAGTACTTC. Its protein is CASSLGASGGANYEQYF.

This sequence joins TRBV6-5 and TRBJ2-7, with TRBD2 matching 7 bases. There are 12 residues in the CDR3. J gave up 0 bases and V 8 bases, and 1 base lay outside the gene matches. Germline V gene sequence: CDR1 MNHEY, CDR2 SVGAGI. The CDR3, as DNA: TGTGCCAGCCAGCGGGGCTCCTACGAGCAGTACTTC. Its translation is CASQRGSYEQYF.

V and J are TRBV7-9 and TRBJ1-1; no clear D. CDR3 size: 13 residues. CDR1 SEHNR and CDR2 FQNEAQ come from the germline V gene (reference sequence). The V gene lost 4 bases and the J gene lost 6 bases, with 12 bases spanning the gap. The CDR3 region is CASSSTGSAEAFF. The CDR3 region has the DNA TGTGCCAGCAGCTCCACGGGAAGTGCTGAAGCTTTCTTT.

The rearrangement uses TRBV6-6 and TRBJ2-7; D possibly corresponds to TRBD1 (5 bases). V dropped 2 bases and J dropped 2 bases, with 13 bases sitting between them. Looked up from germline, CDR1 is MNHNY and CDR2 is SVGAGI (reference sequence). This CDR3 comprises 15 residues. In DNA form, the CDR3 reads TGTGCCAGCAGTTACGGACAAGGCGCAACCTACGAGCAGTACTTC. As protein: CASSYGQGATYEQYF.

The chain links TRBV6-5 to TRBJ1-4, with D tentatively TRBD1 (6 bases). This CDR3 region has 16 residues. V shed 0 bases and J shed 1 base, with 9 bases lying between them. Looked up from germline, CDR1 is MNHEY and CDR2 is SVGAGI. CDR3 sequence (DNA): TGTGCCAGCAGTTACTCCAACAGGGTAACTAATGAAAAACTGTTTTTT. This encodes CASSYSNRVTNEKLFF.

The CDR3 reads CASSPTRQGNSPLHF. Here the CDR3 DNA reads TGTGCCAGCAGCCCGACTCGACAGGGAAATTCACCCCTCCACTTT. The rearrangement uses TRBV11-2 and TRBJ1-6, with TRBD1 identical over 7 bases. This CDR3 comprises 15 residues. J was trimmed by 7 bases and V by 5 bases; bases with no gene match: 8. From germline, CDR1 is SGHAT and CDR2 FQNNGV.

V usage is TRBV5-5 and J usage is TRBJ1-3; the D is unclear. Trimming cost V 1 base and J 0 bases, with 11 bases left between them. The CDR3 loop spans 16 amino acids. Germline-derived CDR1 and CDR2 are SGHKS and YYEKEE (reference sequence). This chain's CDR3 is CASSLWEVTSGNTIYF. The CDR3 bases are TGTGCCAGCAGCTTGTGGGAGGTTACCTCTGGAAACACCATATATTTT.

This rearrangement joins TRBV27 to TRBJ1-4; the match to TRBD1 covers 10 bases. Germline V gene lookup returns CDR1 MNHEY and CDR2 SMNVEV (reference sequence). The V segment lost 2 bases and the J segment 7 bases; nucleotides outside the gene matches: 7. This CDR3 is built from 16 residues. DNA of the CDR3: TGTGCCAGCAGTTTAAGACGGGACAGGGGTTTTGAAAAACTGTTTTTT. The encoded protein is CASSLRRDRGFEKLFF.

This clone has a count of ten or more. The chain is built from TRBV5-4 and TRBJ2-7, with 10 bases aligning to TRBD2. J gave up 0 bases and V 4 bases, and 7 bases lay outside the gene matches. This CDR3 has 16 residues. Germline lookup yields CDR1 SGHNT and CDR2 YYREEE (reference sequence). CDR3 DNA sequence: TGTGCCAGCAGCACAATAGCGGGGGGCTCCTCCTACGAGCAGTACTTC. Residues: CASSTIAGGSSYEQYF. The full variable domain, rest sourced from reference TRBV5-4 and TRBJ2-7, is ETGVTQSPTHLIKTRGQQVTLRCSSQSGHNTVSWYQQALGQGPQFIFQYYREEENGRGNFPPRFSGLQFPNYSSELNVNALELDDSALYLCASSTIAGGSSYEQYFGPGTRLTVT.